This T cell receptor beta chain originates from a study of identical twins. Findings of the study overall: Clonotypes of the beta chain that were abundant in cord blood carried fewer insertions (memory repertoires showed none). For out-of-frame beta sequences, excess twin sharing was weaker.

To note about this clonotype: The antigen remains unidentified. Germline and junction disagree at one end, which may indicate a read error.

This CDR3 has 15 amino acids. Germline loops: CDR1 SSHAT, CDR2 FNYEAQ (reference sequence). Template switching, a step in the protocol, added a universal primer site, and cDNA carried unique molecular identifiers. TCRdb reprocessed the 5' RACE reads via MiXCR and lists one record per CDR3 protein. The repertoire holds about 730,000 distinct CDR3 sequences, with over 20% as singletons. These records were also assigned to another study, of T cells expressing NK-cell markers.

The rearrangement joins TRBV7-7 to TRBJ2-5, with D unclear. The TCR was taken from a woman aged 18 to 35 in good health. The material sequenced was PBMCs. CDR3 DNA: TGTGCTAGCAGCCCGACACCCGGGCACCAAGAGACCCAGTACTTC. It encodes CASSPTPGHQETQYF.